The clone carrying this T cell receptor (beta chain) was observed many times. Its antigen is unidentified. This entry comes from a study of response to subunit inactivated influenza vaccine. Study results and limitations: The study's authors posited that every seasonal influenza vaccination enlists few new T cells.

The V and J ends lost 6 bases and 7 bases respectively, with 19 bases between them. Germline CDR1 SNHLY, CDR2 FYNNEI. The CDR3 contains 15 residues. TCRdb processed the RT-PCR reads anew with MiXCR; each CDR3 protein has one entry. The sample lists more than 200,000 distinct CDR3 sequences; 12% were seen once. The input for sequencing was non-naive T cells sorted from PBMCs, taken 14 days before vaccination. The chain links TRBV2 to TRBJ1-5; D remains ambiguous. The origin of this receptor is a man over 45 who received an inactivated influenza vaccine. As DNA, the CDR3 is TGTGCCAGCAGCCTTGAGGGCGCGAGGTACCAGCCCCAGCATTTT. Its protein is CASSLEGARYQPQHF. The variable domain in full, completed from reference TRBV2 and TRBJ1-5, reads EPEVTQTPSHQVTQMGQEVILRCVPISNHLYFYWYRQILGQKVEFLVSFYNNEISEKSEIFDDQFSVERPDGSNFTLKIRSTKLEDSAMYFCASSLEGARYQPQHFGDGTRLSIL.